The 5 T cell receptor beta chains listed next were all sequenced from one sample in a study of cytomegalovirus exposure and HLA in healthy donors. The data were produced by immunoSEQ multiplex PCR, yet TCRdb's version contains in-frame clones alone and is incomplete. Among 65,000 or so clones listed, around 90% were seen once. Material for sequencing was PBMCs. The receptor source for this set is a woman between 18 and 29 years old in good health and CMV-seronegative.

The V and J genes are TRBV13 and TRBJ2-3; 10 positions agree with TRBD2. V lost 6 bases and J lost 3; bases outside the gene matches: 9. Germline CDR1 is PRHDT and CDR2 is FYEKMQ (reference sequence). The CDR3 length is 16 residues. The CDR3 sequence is CASRSRLAGGTDTQYF. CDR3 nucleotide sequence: TGTGCCAGCAGATCCCGACTAGCGGGTGGAACAGATACGCAGTATTTT.

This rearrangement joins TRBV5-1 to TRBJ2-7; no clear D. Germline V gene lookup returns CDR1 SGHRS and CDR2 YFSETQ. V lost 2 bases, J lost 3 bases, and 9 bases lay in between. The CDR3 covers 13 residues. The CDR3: CASSFSGSYEQYF. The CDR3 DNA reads TGCGCCAGCAGCTTTTCAGGCAGCTACGAGCAGTACTTC.

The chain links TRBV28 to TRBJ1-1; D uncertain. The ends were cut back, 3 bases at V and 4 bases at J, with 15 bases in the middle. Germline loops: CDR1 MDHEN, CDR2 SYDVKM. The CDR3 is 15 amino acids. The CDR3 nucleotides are TGTGCCAGCAGTTTTGCCAAACGGGAACCCACTGAAGCTTTCTTT. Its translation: CASSFAKREPTEAFF.

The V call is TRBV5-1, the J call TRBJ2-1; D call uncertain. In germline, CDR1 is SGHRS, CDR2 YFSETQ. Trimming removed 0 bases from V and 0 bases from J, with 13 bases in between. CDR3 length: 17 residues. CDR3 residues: CASSLGGLGDSYNEQFF. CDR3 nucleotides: TGCGCCAGCAGCTTGGGAGGATTGGGTGACTCCTACAATGAGCAGTTCTTC.

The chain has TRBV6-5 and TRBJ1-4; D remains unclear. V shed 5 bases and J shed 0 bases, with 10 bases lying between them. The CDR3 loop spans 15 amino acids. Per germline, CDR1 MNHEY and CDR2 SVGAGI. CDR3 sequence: CASSTTTATNEKLFF. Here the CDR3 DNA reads TGTGCCAGCAGTACGACAACAGCAACTAATGAAAAACTGTTTTTT.